This T cell receptor beta chain was retrieved from a study of cytomegalovirus exposure and HLA in healthy donors. Study findings and constraints: In a later analysis, several top co-occurrence clusters appeared linked to parvovirus B19, influenza, CMV and Epstein-Barr virus.

13 Jbeta primers and 60 Vbeta primers were used for the PCR. Assay used: immunoSEQ multiplex PCR; TCRdb lists only in-frame clones, some missing. The sample records about 150,000 clones, approximately 88% being singletons. Germline loops: CDR1 SSHAT, CDR2 FNYEAQ (reference sequence). CDR3 size: 14 residues. As regards this clone: Its antigen is currently unknown. The junction shows a germline mismatch at one end, possibly a read error.

The receptor comes from a young woman in good health and CMV-seronegative. The sample was PBMCs. This chain uses TRBV7-7 with TRBJ2-5; perhaps TRBD1 as D (6 bases). The DNA end favors TRBJ2-7, so the J call may be wrong. CDR3 sequence (DNA): TGTGCTAGCAGTGTTCAACAGGGCTTCTACGAGCAGTACTTC. It is translated as CASSVQQGFYEQYF.